Following are 26 T cell receptor beta chains from one sample sequenced in a study of glioma-infiltrating T cells. Amplification of TCR alpha and beta CDR3 regions from RNA used iRepertoire nested multiplex PCR. MiXCR, applied by TCRdb to the multiplex PCR reads, yields one record per CDR3 protein. The sample yields some 10,000 distinct CDR3 sequences, approximately 60% seen once. Sequenced sample: glioma tissue, nonneoplastic brain tissue, or PBMCs (not recorded which). The receptors were sampled from a human donor with low-grade glioma or glioblastoma, undergoing nonglioma brain surgery, or in good health (not recorded which).

This clonotype qualifies as medium-sized. CDR3 in amino acids: CASSLAQTEAFF. The CDR3 DNA follows: TGTGCCAGCAGCTTAGCTCAGACTGAAGCTTTCTTT. The V and J genes are TRBV7-9 and TRBJ1-1; D is undetermined. V lost 0 bases to trimming and J lost 5 bases, with 4 bases between them. This CDR3 has 12 amino acids. Germline V gives CDR1 SEHNR, CDR2 FQNEAQ (reference sequence).

The chain links TRBV19 to TRBJ1-1, with 7 bases fitting TRBD1. CDR1 is LNHDA and CDR2 is SQIVND in the germline V gene (reference sequence). V gave up 6 bases and J gave up 14 bases; unmatched junction bases: 15. The CDR3 totals 13 residues. CDR3 nucleotide sequence: TGTGCCAGTAGCACAGGGGTGAACACTGGAGCATTCTTT. Its translation is CASSTGVNTGAFF.

Concerning this clonotype itself: The junction and the germline gene differ at one end; a read error may be behind it. V gene TRBV20-1 combines with J gene TRBJ1-2; D is ambiguous. The CDR3 runs to 17 residues. Germline CDR1 reads DFQATT; CDR2 reads SNEGSKA (reference sequence). CDR3 in amino acids: CSARSEMGDIPHYGYNF. For the CDR3, the DNA is TGCAGTGCTAGGTCGGAAATGGGTGATATCCCGCACTATGGCTACAACTTC.

Comment on this clonotype: A much larger clone lies a single base off, so this may be a read error. The V gene is TRBV29-1, the J gene TRBJ2-1; D remains ambiguous. The CDR3 consists of 10 residues. The germline CDR1 and CDR2 sequences are SQVTM and ANQGSEA. The CDR3 coding sequence is TGCAGCGTCGAAGAGTTGGAGCAGTTCTTC. Translation gives CSVEELEQFF.

This sequence joins TRBV20-1 and TRBJ2-5, with TRBD2 matching 7 bases. The length of the CDR3 is 13 residues. V lost 8 bases, J lost 4 bases, and 10 bases stayed unmatched. Germline CDR1 DFQATT, CDR2 SNEGSKA (reference sequence). CDR3 loop: CSSPGLLTETQYF. CDR3 DNA sequence: TGCAGTTCACCGGGACTACTCACAGAGACCCAGTACTTC.

This clonotype is classed as medium-sized. This chain joins TRBV20-1 and TRBJ2-1; no definite D call. With 0 bases removed from V and 3 bases from J, the gap between germline ends came to 9 bases. CDR1 DFQATT and CDR2 SNEGSKA come from the germline V gene (reference sequence). CDR3 length: 14 residues. The CDR3: CSARDWRNYNEQFF. The CDR3 DNA is TGCAGTGCTAGAGATTGGCGGAACTACAATGAGCAGTTCTTC.

The chain joins TRBV4-2 to TRBJ2-2; 10 bases match TRBD2. J was trimmed by 5 bases and V by 4 bases; bases with no gene match: 1. Germline V gene lookup returns CDR1 LGHNA and CDR2 YNFKEQ. The CDR3 covers 14 residues. The CDR3, as DNA: TGTGCCAGCAGCCCACTAGCGGGGACCGGGGAGCTGTTTTTT. It is translated as CASSPLAGTGELFF.

The sample holds one count of this clonotype. The junction departs from germline at one end; a sequencing error may be responsible. The chain combines TRBV7-2 with TRBJ1-1, with D uncertain. The CDR3 is made up of 13 amino acids. Germline V gene data show CDR1 as SGHTA and CDR2 as FQGNSA. CDR3: CASRLKGYTEASF. The CDR3 nucleotides are TGTGCCAGCAGGTTAAAGGGTTACACTGAAGCTTCCTTT.

At least ten counts were recorded for this clonotype. The genes are TRBV12-3 or TRBV12-4 and TRBJ2-7; TRBD1 matches 9 bases. The CDR3 has 15 amino acids. The V gene end was trimmed by 0 bases and the J gene end by 2 bases; junction bases not matched to a gene: 2. Here the CDR3 reads CASSLAGQGPYEQYF. The DNA of the CDR3 is TGTGCCAGCAGTTTAGCAGGACAGGGGCCCTACGAGCAGTACTTC.

The chain employs TRBV6-2 or TRBV6-3 and TRBJ2-7; unclear D gene. The CDR3 has 13 residues. Germline values: CDR1 MNHEY, CDR2 SVGEGT. Trimming pared 6 bases from V and 4 bases from J, leaving 13 bases between. The CDR3 DNA reads as TGTGCCAGCAGCCTGGCAGGACGATACGAGCAGTACTTC. Protein sequence: CASSLAGRYEQYF.

Concerning this clonotype itself: This could be a read error, since a much larger clone is one nucleotide away. The V and J genes are TRBV3-1 and TRBJ2-1, with D uncertain. The V and J ends lost 0 bases and 2 bases respectively, with 11 bases between them. The germline V gene has CDR1 LGHDT and CDR2 YNNKEL (reference sequence). The CDR3 has 16 residues. Here the CDR3 DNA reads TGTGCCAGCAGCCAAGACCAGACGCCCGCCTACAATGAGCAGTTCTTC. Protein sequence: CASSQDQTPAYNEQFF.

This clonotype showed up many times. V and J are TRBV11-2 and TRBJ2-3, with 10 nucleotides matching TRBD2. Germline V lookup: CDR1 SGHAT, CDR2 FQNNGV. CDR3 size: 17 residues. With V trimmed by 5 bases and J by 5 bases, 13 bases remained unmatched. CDR3 DNA sequence: TGTGCCAGCAGCATACGAGCGGGAGGGCCGGTTAGAGATACGCAGTATTTT. Its protein product is CASSIRAGGPVRDTQYF. Full variable domain (outside the CDR3, taken from reference TRBV11-2 and TRBJ2-3): EAGVAQSPRYKIIEKRQSVAFWCNPISGHATLYWYQQILGQGPKLLIQFQNNGVVDDSQLPKDRFSAERLKGVDSTLKIQPAKLEDSAVYLCASSIRAGGPVRDTQYFGPGTRLTVL.

Turning to this clonotype: This sequence may be a read error, since a much larger clone differs from it by one base. Written as DNA, the CDR3 is TGCAGCGTTGAAGATAGCCTAGGAGTAGCAGATAAGCAGTATTTT. It specifies CSVEDSLGVADKQYF. The rearrangement links TRBV29-1 to TRBJ2-3; unclear D gene. The CDR3 contains 15 residues. Germline V gene data show CDR1 as SQVTM and CDR2 as ANQGSEA.

Remarks on this clonotype: At one end, the junction sequence differs from germline, possibly due to a read error. The V gene is TRBV18, the J gene TRBJ2-7; D is unclear. This CDR3 is 13 amino acids long. The germline V gene has CDR1 KGHSH and CDR2 LQKENI. The CDR3 region has the DNA TGTGCCAGCTCACGTGGGTTACCCTACGATCAGTACTTC. Amino acids: CASSRGLPYDQYF.

In the case of this clonotype: One end of the junction fails to match germline, which may point to a read error. The chain has TRBV4-1 and TRBJ2-2; TRBD2 might be the D (6 bases). This CDR3 spans 16 amino acids. The germline gives CDR1 MGHRA, CDR2 YSYEKL. CDR3 nucleotides: TGCCCCAGCAGCCAAGAGGGCGGGGTGAACACCGGGGAGCTGTTTTTT. It codes for CPSSQEGGVNTGELFF.

Worth noting for this clonotype: This could be a read error, since a much larger clone is one nucleotide away. This chain uses TRBV7-9 with TRBJ2-7; D ambiguous. CDR1 and CDR2 (germline): SEHNR, FQNEAQ (reference sequence). Trimming took 5 bases from V and 6 from J, leaving 14 bases between them. The CDR3 is made up of 13 amino acids. As DNA, the CDR3 is TGTGCCAGCAGCGAAGGACGGAACTGCGAGCAGTACTTC. Translating it yields CASSEGRNCEQYF.

This clonotype was detected once. J is TRBJ2-1 and V is TRBV6-2 or TRBV6-3; a weak D match, TRBD2 (5 bases). The germline V and J ends were trimmed by 7 bases and 9 bases, with 25 bases remaining between them. The CDR3 runs 16 residues. Germline assignment: CDR1 MNHEY and CDR2 SVGEGT. The CDR3 DNA reads as TGTGCCAGCAACCCCGCCCGGTTAGCAGGAGGAACTGAGCAGTTCTTC. Protein: CASNPARLAGGTEQFF.

DNA of the CDR3: TGTGCCAGCAGCTTAGAACTAGCGGGAGACAGGCATAAGCAGTATTTT. Its translation: CASSLELAGDRHKQYF. The chain combines TRBV7-2 with TRBJ2-3; 11 nucleotides agree with TRBD2. The CDR3 has 16 residues. CDR1 is SGHTA and CDR2 is FQGNSA in the germline V gene. The ends lost 1 base at V and 11 bases at J; junction bases unmatched: 11.

The count of this clonotype is one. The conserved phenylalanine or tryptophan is not found at the CDR3 terminus, so this likely reflects a read error. This sequence joins TRBV12-3 or TRBV12-4 and TRBJ1-2, with 7 nucleotides matching TRBD1. CDR3 length equals 14 residues. V lost 0 bases, J lost 8 bases, and 6 bases stayed unmatched. The CDR3, as DNA: TGTGCCAGCAGTTTAGCGACAGGGAGGAGGGGCTACACCCTC. Protein: CASSLATGRRGYTL.

The chain carries TRBV28 and TRBJ2-7; D remains unclear. V gave up 9 bases and J gave up 9 bases, with 24 bases separating them. The CDR3 loop spans 14 amino acids. CDR1 is MDHEN and CDR2 is SYDVKM in the germline V gene. Here the CDR3 DNA reads TGTGCCAGAAGCCTAGTAGTAGCCGGTGGCGCGCAGTACTTC. Protein sequence: CARSLVVAGGAQYF.

As for this clonotype: This may come from a read error, since a much larger clone is one base off. The chain joins TRBV28 to TRBJ2-4; no definite D call. Germline V gene data show CDR1 as MDHEN and CDR2 as SYDVKM. CDR3 length equals 15 residues. The CDR3 DNA reads TGTGCCAGCAGTTTCTGTTGGGTAGCCGAAAACATTCAGTACTTC. Its translation is CASSFCWVAENIQYF.

For this clonotype: One junction end does not reproduce the germline sequence, and a read error may be involved. V is TRBV19 and J is TRBJ2-5; TRBD2 agrees at 11 bases. Per the germline V gene, CDR1 is LNHDA and CDR2 is SQIVND (reference sequence). The CDR3 has 15 residues. CDR3 protein: CVSSPLAGGQGTKYF. The CDR3 nucleotides are TGTGTCAGTAGTCCTCTAGCGGGAGGCCAGGGGACCAAGTACTTC.

This clonotype was detected ten times or more. This sequence joins TRBV12-3 or TRBV12-4 and TRBJ2-7; 7 positions match TRBD1. The J segment lost 3 bases and the V segment lost 5 bases, leaving 10 bases of the junction unmatched. The CDR3 consists of 15 residues. The CDR3 DNA sequence: TGTGCCAGCAGTATACGAGGTCAGGGGGACTACGAGCAGTACTTC. This gives the protein CASSIRGQGDYEQYF.

As to this clonotype: An end of the junction does not agree with germline; a read error may underlie this. This chain links TRBV28 with TRBJ2-1; D gene ambiguous. The J call is doubtful: the DNA matches TRBJ2-7 better. CDR3 length: 13 amino acids. CDR1 MDHEN and CDR2 SYDVKM come from the germline V gene. The CDR3 region is CGSSFDPDNEQYF. In DNA, the CDR3 is TGTGGCAGCAGTTTCGACCCCGACAATGAGCAGTACTTC.

This clonotype was recorded a few times. V usage is TRBV28 and J usage is TRBJ1-1; D is possibly TRBD1 (5 bases). CDR3 length: 16 residues. Trimming took 6 bases from V and 1 from J, leaving 18 bases between them. Germline V gene data show CDR1 as MDHEN and CDR2 as SYDVKM. This CDR3 reads CASSSGLGVGNTEAFF. The CDR3 nucleotides read TGTGCCAGCAGCTCGGGGCTCGGCGTGGGGAACACTGAAGCTTTCTTT. Combining the CDR3 with reference TRBV28 and TRBJ1-1 gives the whole variable domain DVKVTQSSRYLVKRTGEKVFLECVQDMDHENMFWYRQDPGLGLRLIYFSYDVKMKEKGDIPEGYSVSREKKERFSLILESASTNQTSMYLCASSSGLGVGNTEAFFGQGTRLTVV.

This clonotype was found many times. A much larger clone lies a single base off, so this may be a read error. The J gene is TRBJ1-2, the V gene TRBV7-2, with D uncertain. The V gene lost 5 bases and the J gene lost 2 bases, with 15 bases spanning the gap. CDR1 SGHTA and CDR2 FQGNSA come from the germline V gene. The CDR3 consists of 15 residues. The CDR3 protein is CASSTPSRSNYGYTF. For the CDR3, the DNA is TGTGCCAGCAGCACACCCTCCCGGTCCAACTATGGCTACACCTTC.